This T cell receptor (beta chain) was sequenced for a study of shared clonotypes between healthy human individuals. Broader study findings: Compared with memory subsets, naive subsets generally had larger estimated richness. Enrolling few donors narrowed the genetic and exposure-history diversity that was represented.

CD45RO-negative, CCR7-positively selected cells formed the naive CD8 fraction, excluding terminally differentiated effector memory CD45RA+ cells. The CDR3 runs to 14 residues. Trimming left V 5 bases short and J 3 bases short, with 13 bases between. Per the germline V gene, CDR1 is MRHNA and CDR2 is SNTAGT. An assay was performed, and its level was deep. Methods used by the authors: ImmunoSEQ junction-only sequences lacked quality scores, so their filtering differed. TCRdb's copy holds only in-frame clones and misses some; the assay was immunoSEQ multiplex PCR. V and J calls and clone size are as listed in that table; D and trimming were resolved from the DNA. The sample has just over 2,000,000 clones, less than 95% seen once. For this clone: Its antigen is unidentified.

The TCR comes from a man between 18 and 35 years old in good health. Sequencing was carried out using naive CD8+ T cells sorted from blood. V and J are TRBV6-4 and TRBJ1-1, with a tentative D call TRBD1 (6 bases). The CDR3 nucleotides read TGTGCCAGCAGTTCAACACAGGGAGACACTGAAGCTTTCTTT. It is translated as CASSSTQGDTEAFF.